This T cell receptor (beta chain) was recorded in a study of shared clonotypes between healthy human individuals. About the study: In total, the donors were two women and a few men aged 18 to 49. Study-level points and caveats: Represented genetic and exposure-history diversity was restricted by having few donors. Blood was the only sampled material, and tissue repertoires likely differ.

This CDR3 is 15 amino acids long. The ends lost 4 bases at V and 0 bases at J; junction bases unmatched: 6. CDR1 and CDR2 (germline): SGHRS, YFSETQ. Notes on this clone: Its matching antigen is unknown.

Each of the donors was a healthy adult who was HIV-negative and had not had a recent acute infection or vaccination. The data were produced by immunoSEQ multiplex PCR, yet TCRdb's version contains in-frame clones alone and is incomplete. In the table there are about 560,000 clones, roughly four fifths of which are singletons. Source material: PBMCs. The chain links TRBV5-1 to TRBJ2-7, with TRBD2 matching over 8 bases. The receptor was derived from a middle-aged woman in good health. Some clones in this sample may be carry-over from other donors' samples. CDR3 DNA: TGCGCCAGCAGCATCGGGACTAGGAGCTCCTACGAGCAGTACTTC. Its translation: CASSIGTRSSYEQYF.